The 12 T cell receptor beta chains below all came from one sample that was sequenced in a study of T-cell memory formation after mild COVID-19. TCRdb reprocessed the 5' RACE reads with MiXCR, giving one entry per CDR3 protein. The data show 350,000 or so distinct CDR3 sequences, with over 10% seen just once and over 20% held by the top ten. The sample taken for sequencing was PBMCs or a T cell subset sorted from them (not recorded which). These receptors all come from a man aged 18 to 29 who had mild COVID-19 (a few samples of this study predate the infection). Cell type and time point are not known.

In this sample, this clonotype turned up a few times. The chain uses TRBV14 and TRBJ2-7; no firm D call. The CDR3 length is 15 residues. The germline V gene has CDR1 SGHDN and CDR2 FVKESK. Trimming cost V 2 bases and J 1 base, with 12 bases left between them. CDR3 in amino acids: CASSQFIGQSYEQYF. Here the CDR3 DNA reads TGTGCCAGCAGCCAATTCATCGGTCAGTCCTACGAGCAGTACTTC.

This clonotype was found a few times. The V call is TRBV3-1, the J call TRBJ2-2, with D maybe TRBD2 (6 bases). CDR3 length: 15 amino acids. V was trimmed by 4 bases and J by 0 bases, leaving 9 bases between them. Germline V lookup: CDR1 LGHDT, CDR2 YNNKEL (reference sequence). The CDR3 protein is CASSRGGSNTGELFF. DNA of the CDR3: TGTGCCAGCAGCCGCGGAGGGTCGAACACCGGGGAGCTGTTTTTT.

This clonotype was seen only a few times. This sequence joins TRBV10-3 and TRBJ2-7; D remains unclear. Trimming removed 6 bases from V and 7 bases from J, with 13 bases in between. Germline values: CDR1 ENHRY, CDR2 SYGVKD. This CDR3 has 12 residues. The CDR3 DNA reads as TGTGCCATCAGGGGCCCTATAGGGGAGCAGTACGTC. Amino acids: CAIRGPIGEQYV.

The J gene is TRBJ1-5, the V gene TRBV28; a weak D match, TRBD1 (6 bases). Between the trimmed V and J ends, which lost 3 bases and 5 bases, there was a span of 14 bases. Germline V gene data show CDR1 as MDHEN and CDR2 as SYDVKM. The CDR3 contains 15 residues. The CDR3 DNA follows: TGTGCCAGCAGTTTCACAGGGCTTCGACATCAGCCCCAGCATTTT. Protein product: CASSFTGLRHQPQHF.

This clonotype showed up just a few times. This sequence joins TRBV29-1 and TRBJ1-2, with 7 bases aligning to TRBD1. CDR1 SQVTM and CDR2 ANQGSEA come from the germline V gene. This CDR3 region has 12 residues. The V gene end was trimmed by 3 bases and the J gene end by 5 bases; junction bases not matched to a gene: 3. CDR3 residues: CSVDVGQYGYTF. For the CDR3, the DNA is TGCAGCGTTGATGTGGGACAGTATGGCTACACCTTC.

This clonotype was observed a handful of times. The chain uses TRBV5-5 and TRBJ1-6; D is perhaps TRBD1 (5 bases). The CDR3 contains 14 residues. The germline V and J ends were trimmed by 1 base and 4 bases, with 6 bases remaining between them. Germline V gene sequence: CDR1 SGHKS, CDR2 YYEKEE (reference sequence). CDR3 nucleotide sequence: TGTGCCAGCAGCTTGCAGGGTTATAATTCACCCCTCCACTTT. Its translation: CASSLQGYNSPLHF.

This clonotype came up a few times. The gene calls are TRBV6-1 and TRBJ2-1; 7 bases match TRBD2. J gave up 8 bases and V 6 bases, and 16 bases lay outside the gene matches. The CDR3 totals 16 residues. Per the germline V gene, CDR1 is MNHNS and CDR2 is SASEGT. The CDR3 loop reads CASSPARGTRGDEQFF. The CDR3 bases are TGTGCCAGCAGCCCGGCGCGGGGGACCCGAGGGGATGAGCAGTTCTTC.

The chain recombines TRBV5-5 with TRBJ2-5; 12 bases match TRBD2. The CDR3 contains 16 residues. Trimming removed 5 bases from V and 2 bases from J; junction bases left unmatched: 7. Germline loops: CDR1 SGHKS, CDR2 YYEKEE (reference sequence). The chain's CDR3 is CASRAPLAGGQETQYF. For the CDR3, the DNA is TGTGCCAGCAGAGCCCCTCTAGCGGGGGGGCAAGAGACCCAGTACTTC.

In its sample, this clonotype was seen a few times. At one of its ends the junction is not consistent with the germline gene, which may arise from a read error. DNA of the CDR3: TGCAGCGTGGAAGCCGGGGAGCTGTTTTTT. Residues: CSVEAGELFF. The chain has TRBV29-1 and TRBJ2-2; D remains unclear. CDR1 is SQVTM and CDR2 is ANQGSEA in the germline V gene. This CDR3 is 10 amino acids long.

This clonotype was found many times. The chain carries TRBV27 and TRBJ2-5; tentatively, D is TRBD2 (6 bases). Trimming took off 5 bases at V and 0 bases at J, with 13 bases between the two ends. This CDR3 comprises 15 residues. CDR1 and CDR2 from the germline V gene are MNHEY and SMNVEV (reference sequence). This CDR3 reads CASSQPWDYQETQYF. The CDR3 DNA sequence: TGTGCCAGCAGTCAGCCATGGGACTACCAAGAGACCCAGTACTTC.

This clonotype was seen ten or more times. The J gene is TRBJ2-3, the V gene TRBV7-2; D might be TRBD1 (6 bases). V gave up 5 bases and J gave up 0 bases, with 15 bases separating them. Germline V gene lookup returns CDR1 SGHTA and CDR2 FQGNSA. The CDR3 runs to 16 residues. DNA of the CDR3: TGTGCCAGCAGCCCGGGACATACTTTTAGCACAGATACGCAGTATTTT. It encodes CASSPGHTFSTDTQYF.

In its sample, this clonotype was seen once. The DNA of the CDR3 is TGTGCCAGCAGCCGATGGGCGGGGGGCGGATCCAATGAGCAGTTCTTC. As protein: CASSRWAGGGSNEQFF. The chain couples TRBV7-3 to TRBJ2-1; TRBD2 agrees at 8 bases. The ends lost 5 bases at V and 6 bases at J; junction bases unmatched: 12. This CDR3 is built from 16 residues. CDR1 is SGHTA, CDR2 FQGTGA, per germline.